This T cell receptor beta chain was identified during a study of blood T cell repertoires in COVID-19. Study background: Material from acute and convalescent COVID-19 was sourced from the United States, Italy and Spain. In each case, the material was cDNA or gDNA derived from T cells, B-cell-depleted T cells, or PBMCs.

Trimming left V 5 bases short and J 14 bases short, with 16 bases between. This CDR3 has 13 amino acids. The V gene's germline CDR1 is LGHDT and CDR2 YNNKEL (reference sequence). In the original analysis: Reference gene primers were amplified, and this amplification served to estimate nucleated cell counts. Profiling relied on immunoSEQ multiplex PCR, and the TCRdb table lists in-frame clones only, not all of them. That table supplies the V and J calls and clone size; D and trimming were determined from the DNA. Of almost 400,000 clones in the sample, around 87% were seen once. The V and J genes are TRBV3-1 (or the pseudogene TRBV3-2) and TRBJ1-6; D is unresolved. This clonotype was obtained from a woman aged 55-75 years with COVID-19, enrolled during active disease. The sequencing input was peripheral blood. The CDR3 sequence: CASSSWAPAALHF. CDR3 nucleotides: TGTGCCAGCAGCTCCTGGGCCCCAGCCGCCCTCCACTTT.